This T cell receptor beta chain emerged from a study of T cells in Graves' hyperthyroidism and ophthalmopathy. Study-level points and caveats: Ophthalmopathy got predicted by the model a median about 6.7 months before its onset.

On this clonotype itself: As yet, its antigen is unknown. A much larger clonotype is one base distant, so this may be a read error.

Exclusion criteria comprised uncontrolled infection, other autoimmune disease, pregnancy or lactation. Thyroid ultrasound and orbital computed tomography, with clinical symptoms and serum thyroxine and TRAb, informed diagnoses. This CDR3 is 13 amino acids long. The V segment lost 6 bases and the J segment 2 bases; nucleotides outside the gene matches: 4. CDR1 and CDR2 (germline): ENHRY, SYGVKD. The investigators amplified TCR beta CDR3 regions from RNA transcripts. TCR CDR3 regions were first amplified by RT-PCR with HTBI primers. In TCRdb, the multiplex PCR reads were re-called with MiXCR into one record per CDR3 protein. This table has hundreds of thousands of distinct CDR3 sequences, 45% appearing once.

J is TRBJ2-7 and V is TRBV10-3; TRBD2 aligns across 7 bases. The source of this sequence is an adult man with Graves' disease, either hyperthyroidism or ophthalmopathy (not recorded which). Sequenced material: peripheral blood or thyroid tissue (not recorded which). CDR3 in DNA: TGTGCCATCAGACCCGGGACTACCTACGAGCAGTACTTC. It codes for CAIRPGTTYEQYF.